This T cell receptor (beta chain) was profiled in a study of naive and memory T cell subsets. The trim removed 6 bases at V and 2 bases at J, leaving 4 bases unmatched. CDR3 length equals 15 residues. Germline values: CDR1 MNHEY, CDR2 SVGAGI. The treatment was: skin biopsy from PPD injection site in Mantoux-positive individual. An oligonucleotide containing a UMI was ligated to the 3' end of TCR cDNA. Individuals with a positive Mantoux test gave biopsies from PPD-injected skin. Amplification of ligated cDNA took four PCR rounds with SP2 and nested alpha and beta constant primers. TCRdb re-called the UMI-ligation and nested PCR reads with MiXCR, one entry per CDR3 protein. Seen here are 35,000 to 40,000 distinct CDR3 sequences, 8% to 13% observed once, and the top ten hold almost 4%.

The chain carries TRBV6-5 and TRBJ2-6; TRBD1 agrees at 7 bases. Here the sequenced sample was skin, taken from a tuberculin skin test site. This receptor was identified in an adult in good health. CDR3 DNA: TGTGCCAGCAGCCGTACAGGGGCTGGGGCCAACGTCCTGACTTTC. Its translation: CASSRTGAGANVLTF.